This is a list of T cell receptor beta chains from one sample in a study of cytomegalovirus exposure and HLA in healthy donors. Method: immunoSEQ multiplex PCR; TCRdb's copy keeps in-frame clones and lacks some. The data contain over 150,000 clones, approximately 78% of them singletons. Sequencing used PBMCs. These receptors all come from a woman between 45 and 60 years old in good health and CMV-seropositive. Each CDR3 is given with its conserved first and last residue. The D gene is left open where the match is weak. The size field is filled for only some rows; it gives once, few, many or a size class.

D gene: .
clone size: .
J gene: TRBJ1-5
V gene: TRBV19
CDR3 DNA: TGTGCCAGTAGGGAGGAATATAGCAATCAGCCCCAGCATTTT
CDR3 protein: CASREEYSNQPQHF

D gene: TRBD1
clone size: .
J gene: TRBJ2-7
V gene: TRBV7-6
CDR3 DNA: TGTGCCAGCAGCTTAAGGACAGGGGGATACGAGCAGTACTTC
CDR3 protein: CASSLRTGGYEQYF

D gene: .
clone size: .
J gene: TRBJ1-1
V gene: TRBV6-1
CDR3 DNA: TGTGCCAGCAGTTCCACCAGGGGATGGACTGAAGCTTTCTTT
CDR3 protein: CASSSTRGWTEAFF

D gene: TRBD1
clone size: few
J gene: TRBJ2-2
V gene: TRBV7-8
CDR3 DNA: TGTGCCAGCAGCGCCCGGGACAGCAACACCGGGGAGCTGTTTTTT
CDR3 protein: CASSARDSNTGELFF

D gene: TRBD1
clone size: .
J gene: TRBJ1-3
V gene: TRBV19
CDR3 DNA: TGTGCCAGTAGTTCGGGACAGGGTGACGGAAACACCATATATTTT
CDR3 protein: CASSSGQGDGNTIYF

D gene: .
clone size: .
J gene: TRBJ2-6
V gene: TRBV7-9
CDR3 DNA: TGTGCCCTTGGATTCTCTGGGGCCAACGGCCTGACTTTC
CDR3 protein: CALGFSGANGLTF

D gene: TRBD1
clone size: .
J gene: TRBJ2-1
V gene: TRBV29-1
CDR3 DNA: TGCAGCGTTAGGGACAGGGCCAACAATGAGCAGTTCTTC
CDR3 protein: CSVRDRANNEQFF

D gene: TRBD1
clone size: .
J gene: TRBJ2-3
V gene: TRBV10-1
CDR3 DNA: TGCGCCAGCAGTGTCGGGACAGGGGATCTACATACGCAGTATTTT
CDR3 protein: CASSVGTGDLHTQYF

D gene: TRBD2
clone size: .
J gene: TRBJ2-7
V gene: TRBV7-6
CDR3 DNA: TGTGCCAGCAGACCTCCTGGACTAGCGGGTAACGAGCAGTACTTC
CDR3 protein: CASRPPGLAGNEQYF

D gene: .
clone size: few
J gene: TRBJ1-5
V gene: TRBV19
CDR3 DNA: TGTGCCAGTAGTATCCTGAGGGATCAGCCCCAGCATTTT
CDR3 protein: CASSILRDQPQHF

D gene: .
clone size: .
J gene: TRBJ2-5
V gene: TRBV27
CDR3 DNA: TGTGCCAGCAGTGTGCTGGGAGTGGGGAAGACCCAGTACTTC
CDR3 protein: CASSVLGVGKTQYF

D gene: .
clone size: once
J gene: TRBJ1-4
V gene: TRBV6-5
CDR3 DNA: TGTGCCTCTAGGAGGGGGGGAAGCGATGAAAAACTGTTTTTT
CDR3 protein: CASRRGGSDEKLFF

D gene: TRBD1
clone size: .
J gene: TRBJ1-1
V gene: TRBV27
CDR3 DNA: TGTGCCAGCAGCTTCGACAGGGAGAACACTGAAGCTTTCTTT
CDR3 protein: CASSFDRENTEAFF